Detailed here is one T cell receptor (beta chain). Profiling relied on immunoSEQ multiplex PCR, and the TCRdb table lists in-frame clones only, not all of them. The repertoire holds 55,000 to 85,000 clones, with 70% to 90% as singletons. The V and J ends lost 2 bases and 7 bases respectively, with 5 bases between them. The CDR3 has 11 residues. Germline CDR1 GTSNPN, CDR2 SVGIG (reference sequence). The sample originates from a study of OX40 agonist ivuxolimab in advanced cancers. Looking at the study overall: Patients in dose escalation had liver, melanoma, kidney or head and neck cancers.

The chain combines TRBV30 with TRBJ2-2; D is unclear. The clonotype originates from an adult with an advanced solid tumor such as melanoma, head and neck, liver or kidney cancer. The specimen was CD4+ or CD8+ T cells sorted from blood, collected in a trial of the OX40 agonist ivuxolimab. The CDR3 bases are TGTGCCTGGAGTTTAGGCGGGGAGCTGTTTTTT. The encoded protein is CAWSLGGELFF.